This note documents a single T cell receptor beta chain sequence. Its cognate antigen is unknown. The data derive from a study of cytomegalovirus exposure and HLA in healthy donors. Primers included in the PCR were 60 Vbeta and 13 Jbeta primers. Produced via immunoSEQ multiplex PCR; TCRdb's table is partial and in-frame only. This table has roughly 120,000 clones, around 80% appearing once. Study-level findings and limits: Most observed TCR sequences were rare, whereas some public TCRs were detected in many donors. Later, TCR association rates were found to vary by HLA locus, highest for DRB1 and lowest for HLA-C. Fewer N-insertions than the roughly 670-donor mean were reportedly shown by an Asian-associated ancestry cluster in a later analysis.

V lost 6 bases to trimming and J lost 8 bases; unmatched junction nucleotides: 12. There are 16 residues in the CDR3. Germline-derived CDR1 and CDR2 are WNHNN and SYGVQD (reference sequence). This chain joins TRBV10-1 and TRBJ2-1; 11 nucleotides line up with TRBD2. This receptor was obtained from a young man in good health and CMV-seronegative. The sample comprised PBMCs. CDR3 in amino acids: CASSSRTSGHVDEQFF. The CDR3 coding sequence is TGCGCCAGCAGCTCCAGGACTAGCGGGCATGTGGATGAGCAGTTCTTC.